A selection of T cell receptor beta chains follows, all from one sample in a study of identifying expanded T cells in peripheral blood. This table comes from immunoSEQ multiplex PCR, and its TCRdb copy is limited to in-frame clones, with some not included. There are 45,000 to 65,000 clones in the sample; 65% to 90% occur only once, and about 14% lies in the top ten. Sequenced: blood. These receptors all stem from a person aged 18 to 75 in good health. CDR3s include the opening cysteine and the closing phenylalanine or tryptophan. The D gene is left open where the match is weak. Only some rows state a clone size, as once, few, many or a class for expanded clones.

CDR3aa	CDR3nt	j_gene	d_gene	v_gene	abundance
CASSQLDYGYTF	TGTGCCAGCAGCCAACTGGACTATGGCTACACCTTC	TRBJ1-2	.	TRBV4-2	few
CASSPGRVASPLHF	TGTGCCAGCTCACCCGGCAGGGTTGCTTCACCCCTCCACTTT	TRBJ1-6	.	TRBV18	.
CASSGTGDEKLFF	TGTGCCAGTTCCGGGACAGGGGATGAAAAACTGTTTTTT	TRBJ1-4	TRBD1	TRBV6-5	.
CASSLAGEGSYEQYF	TGTGCCAGCAGCCTAGCGGGAGAAGGGTCCTACGAGCAGTACTTC	TRBJ2-7	TRBD2	TRBV9	.
CAWRTKPIDQPQHF	TGTGCCTGGAGAACTAAACCGATAGATCAGCCCCAGCATTTT	TRBJ1-5	.	TRBV30	.
CASSYHGFETQYF	TGTGCCAGCAGTTACCACGGCTTCGAGACCCAGTACTTC	TRBJ2-5	.	TRBV6-6	.
CASSAGDRGYQETQYF	TGTGCCAGCAGCGCCGGGGACAGGGGGTACCAAGAGACCCAGTACTTC	TRBJ2-5	TRBD1	TRBV9	.
CASSPKVSGEQYF	TGCGCCAGCAGCCCAAAAGTGTCCGGGGAGCAGTACTTC	TRBJ2-7	.	TRBV5-1	few
CASCLGQGDTPLHF	TGTGCCAGCTGCCTAGGACAAGGAGATACACCCCTCCACTTT	TRBJ1-6	.	TRBV6-1	.
CASNQGSQARGYTF	TGTGCCAGCAACCAGGGTTCTCAGGCTCGTGGCTACACCTTC	TRBJ1-2	.	TRBV2	.
CASSLFLAGSTDTQYF	TGTGCCAGCAGTTTATTTCTAGCGGGTAGTACAGATACGCAGTATTTT	TRBJ2-3	TRBD2	TRBV27	.
CASSEAPWAKRSNYGYTF	TGTGCCAGCAGTGAAGCGCCTTGGGCTAAGAGGTCTAACTATGGCTACACCTTC	TRBJ1-2	.	TRBV6-1	.
CASSRDRGYIQYF	TGCGCCAGCAGCCGGGACAGGGGTTACATTCAGTACTTC	TRBJ2-4	TRBD1	TRBV5-1	.
CASSPEAGGYTF	TGTGCCAGCAGCCCAGAGGCCGGCGGCTACACCTTC	TRBJ1-2	.	TRBV7-9	.
CSVLFGQGFEQYF	TGCAGCGTTCTGTTCGGACAGGGGTTTGAGCAGTACTTC	TRBJ2-7	TRBD1	TRBV29-1	once
CATSRGLALTELFF	TGTGCCACCAGCAGGGGACTAGCATTAACGGAGCTGTTTTTT	TRBJ2-2	TRBD2	TRBV15	.
CATSERGGYTF	TGTGCCACCAGCGAGAGGGGAGGCTACACCTTC	TRBJ1-2	.	TRBV15	few
CASSQAPGQGTNRGTEAFF	TGCGCCAGCAGCCAGGCTCCGGGACAGGGCACCAACCGGGGTACTGAAGCTTTCTTT	TRBJ1-1	TRBD1	TRBV4-1	.
CASPLDSYNEQFF	TGTGCCAGCCCCCTGGACAGCTACAATGAGCAGTTCTTC	TRBJ2-1	.	TRBV6-5	.
CASSQRLRVYNEQFF	TGTGCCAGCAGCCAGCGACTAAGGGTCTACAATGAGCAGTTCTTC	TRBJ2-1	.	TRBV7-2	.
CASSEVRNTEAFF	TGTGCCAGCAGTGAAGTGAGGAACACTGAAGCTTTCTTT	TRBJ1-1	.	TRBV6-1	few
CASSYGTGGYEQYF	TGTGCCAGCAGTTACGGGACAGGGGGCTACGAGCAGTACTTC	TRBJ2-7	TRBD1	TRBV6-6	.
CASSLDVGGFTDTQYF	TGTGCCAGCAGCTTAGATGTCGGGGGGTTCACAGATACGCAGTATTTT	TRBJ2-3	TRBD2	TRBV11-2	.
CASSGGRLGEKLFF	TGTGCCAGCAGTGGGGGGAGACTGGGTGAAAAACTGTTTTTT	TRBJ1-4	.	TRBV2	.
CASSTGTSGGAETQYF	TGTGCCAGCAGCACAGGGACTAGCGGGGGAGCAGAGACCCAGTACTTC	TRBJ2-5	TRBD2	TRBV5-4	.
CASSPGGSPNYGYTF	TGTGCCAGCTCACCGGGCGGCTCCCCAAACTATGGCTACACCTTC	TRBJ1-2	.	TRBV18	once
CASSLGSSGDTQYF	TGCGCCAGCAGCCTCGGGTCGTCCGGGGATACGCAGTATTTT	TRBJ2-3	.	TRBV4-3	.
CASSEQSKVPGELFF	TGTGCCAGCAGTGAACAGTCCAAGGTACCCGGGGAGCTGTTTTTT	TRBJ2-2	.	TRBV6-1	.
CASSLSFTQETQYF	TGTGCCAGTAGTTTGAGCTTCACCCAAGAGACCCAGTACTTC	TRBJ2-5	.	TRBV19	.
CASSLARTGYNSPLHF	TGTGCCAGCAGCTTAGCGCGAACAGGTTATAATTCACCCCTCCACTTT	TRBJ1-6	.	TRBV7-6	.
CASSESLNTEAFF	TGCGCCAGCAGTGAGTCACTGAACACTGAAGCTTTCTTT	TRBJ1-1	.	TRBV10-2	.
CASSYIRSRKTEAFF	TGTGCCAGCAGTTACATAAGGAGCCGCAAAACTGAAGCTTTCTTT	TRBJ1-1	.	TRBV6-5	.
CASSLRPRGHLGFTDTQYF	TGCGCCAGCAGCTTGCGGCCCAGAGGCCACTTAGGGTTCACAGATACGCAGTATTTT	TRBJ2-3	.	TRBV5-1	once
CASSSRRTGSNTGELFF	TGCGCCAGCAGCTCGAGGCGGACTGGCTCGAACACCGGGGAGCTGTTTTTT	TRBJ2-2	.	TRBV5-1	.
CASNDWGGAGNEQFF	TGTGCCAGCAACGACTGGGGCGGGGCCGGAAATGAGCAGTTCTTC	TRBJ2-1	.	TRBV6-1	few
CASSQAAGWSGIETQYF	TGCGCCAGCAGCCAAGCCGCGGGCTGGAGCGGGATAGAGACCCAGTACTTC	TRBJ2-5	TRBD2	TRBV4-3	.
CASRTGGAVQPQHF	TGTGCCAGCAGGACAGGGGGCGCGGTTCAGCCCCAGCATTTT	TRBJ1-5	TRBD1	TRBV27	.
CASSLTSGPQGETQYF	TGCGCCAGCAGCTTGACTAGCGGGCCACAAGGGGAGACCCAGTACTTC	TRBJ2-5	TRBD2	TRBV5-1	once
CASGPPDRDTQYF	TGTGCTAGTGGTCCTCCCGACAGAGATACGCAGTATTTT	TRBJ2-3	.	TRBV12-5	.
CASSQDAAGRYFTDTQYF	TGCGCCAGCAGCCAAGATGCGGCAGGGCGATATTTCACAGATACGCAGTATTTT	TRBJ2-3	.	TRBV4-1	.
CASSDRQGLGNQPQHF	TGTGCCAGCAGCGACCGCCAAGGACTCGGCAATCAGCCCCAGCATTTT	TRBJ1-5	.	TRBV2	.
CSVRVGGGYTF	TGCAGCGTGAGGGTCGGAGGTGGCTACACCTTC	TRBJ1-2	.	TRBV29-1	.
CASSGRDGLRELFF	TGTGCCAGCAGTGGGAGGGACGGTCTCCGGGAGCTGTTTTTT	TRBJ2-2	TRBD2	TRBV9	.
CASSPQGTAYNEQFF	TGTGCCAGCTCACCTCAAGGGACAGCCTACAATGAGCAGTTCTTC	TRBJ2-1	TRBD1	TRBV18	.
CASSLDGGGTEAFF	TGCGCCAGCAGCTTGGACGGAGGGGGCACTGAAGCTTTCTTT	TRBJ1-1	.	TRBV5-1	.
CASALGQVYSPLHF	TGTGCCAGTGCCTTGGGGCAGGTTTACTCACCCCTCCACTTT	TRBJ1-6	.	TRBV2	.
CASSLAMGGNQPQHF	TGTGCCAGCAGCTTAGCGATGGGCGGCAATCAGCCCCAGCATTTT	TRBJ1-5	.	TRBV7-8	.
CASSASRGEAFF	TGTGCCAGCAGTGCGAGTAGGGGGGAAGCTTTCTTT	TRBJ1-1	.	TRBV2	.
CASSSYTQGGKLFF	TGTGCCAGCAGCTCGTACACCCAGGGTGGGAAACTGTTTTTT	TRBJ1-4	.	TRBV7-9	.
CASSQDLGATEQYF	TGCGCCAGCAGCCAAGATCTGGGAGCGACCGAGCAGTACTTC	TRBJ2-7	.	TRBV4-3	.
CASGLGTGKDYGYTF	TGTGCTAGTGGTTTAGGGACAGGGAAAGACTATGGCTACACCTTC	TRBJ1-2	TRBD1	TRBV12-5	.
CASSLVAFSSYNEQFF	TGTGCCAGCAGCTTAGTAGCGTTCAGCTCCTACAATGAGCAGTTCTTC	TRBJ2-1	.	TRBV11-2	.
CASSLAVQYF	TGTGCCAGCAGCTTAGCTGTGCAGTATTTT	TRBJ2-3	.	TRBV7-9	.